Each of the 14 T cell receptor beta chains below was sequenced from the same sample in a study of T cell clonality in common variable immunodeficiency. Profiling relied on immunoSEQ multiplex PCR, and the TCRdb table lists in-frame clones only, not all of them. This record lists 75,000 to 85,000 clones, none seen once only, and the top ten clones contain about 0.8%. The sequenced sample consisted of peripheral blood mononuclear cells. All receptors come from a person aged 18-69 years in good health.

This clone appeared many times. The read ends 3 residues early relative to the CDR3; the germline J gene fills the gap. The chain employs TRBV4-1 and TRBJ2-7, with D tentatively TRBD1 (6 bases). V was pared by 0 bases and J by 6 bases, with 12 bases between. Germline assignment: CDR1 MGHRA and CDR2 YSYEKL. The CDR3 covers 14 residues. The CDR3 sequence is CASSQEQGGGEQYF. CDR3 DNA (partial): TGCGCCAGCAGCCAAGAACAGGGTGGCGGCGAG.

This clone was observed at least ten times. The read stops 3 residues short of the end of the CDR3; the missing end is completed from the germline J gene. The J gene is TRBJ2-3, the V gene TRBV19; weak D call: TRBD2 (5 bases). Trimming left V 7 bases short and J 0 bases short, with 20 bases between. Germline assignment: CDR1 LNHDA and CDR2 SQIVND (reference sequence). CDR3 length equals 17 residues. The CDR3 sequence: CASTQFTQGGSTDTQYF. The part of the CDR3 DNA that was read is TGTGCCAGTACCCAATTTACACAAGGCGGGAGCACAGATACG.

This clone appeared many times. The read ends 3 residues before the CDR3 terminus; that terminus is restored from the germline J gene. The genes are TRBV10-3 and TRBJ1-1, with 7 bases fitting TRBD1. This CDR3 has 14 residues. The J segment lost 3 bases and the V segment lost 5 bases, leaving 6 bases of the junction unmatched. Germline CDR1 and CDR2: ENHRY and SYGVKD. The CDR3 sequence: CAISRTGGDTEAFF. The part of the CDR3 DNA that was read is TGTGCCATCAGTCGGACAGGAGGGGACACTGAA.

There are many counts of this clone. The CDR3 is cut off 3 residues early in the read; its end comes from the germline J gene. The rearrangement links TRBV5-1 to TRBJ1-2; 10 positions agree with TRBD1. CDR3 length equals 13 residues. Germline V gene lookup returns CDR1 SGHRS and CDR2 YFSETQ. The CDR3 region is CASSATGGEGYTF. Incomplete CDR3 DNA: TGCGCCAGCAGCGCGACAGGGGGCGAAGGC.

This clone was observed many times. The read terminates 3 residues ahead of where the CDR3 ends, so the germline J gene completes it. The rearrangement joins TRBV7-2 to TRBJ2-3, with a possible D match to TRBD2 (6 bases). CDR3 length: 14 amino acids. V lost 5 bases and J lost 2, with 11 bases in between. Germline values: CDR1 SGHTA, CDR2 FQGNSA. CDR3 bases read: TGTGCCAGCAGCCCAGGACTAAACACAGATACG. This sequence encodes CASSPGLNTDT. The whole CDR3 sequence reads CASSPGLNTDTQYF.

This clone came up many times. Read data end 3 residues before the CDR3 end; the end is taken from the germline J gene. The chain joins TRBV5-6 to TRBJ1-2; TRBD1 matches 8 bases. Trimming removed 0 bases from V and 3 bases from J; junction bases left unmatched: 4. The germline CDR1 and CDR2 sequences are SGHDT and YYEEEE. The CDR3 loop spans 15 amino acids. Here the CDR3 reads CASSLVQGEYYGYTF. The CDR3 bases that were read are TGTGCCAGCAGCTTGGTACAGGGGGAATACTATGGC.

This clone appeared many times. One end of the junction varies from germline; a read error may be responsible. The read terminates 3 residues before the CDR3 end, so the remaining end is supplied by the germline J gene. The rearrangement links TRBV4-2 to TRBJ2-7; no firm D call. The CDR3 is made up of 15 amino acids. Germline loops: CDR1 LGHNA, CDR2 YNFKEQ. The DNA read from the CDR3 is TGCGCCAGCAGCCAAGATCGCGTGCTAGATTACGAG. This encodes CASSQDRVLDYE. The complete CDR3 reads CASSQDRVLDYEQYF.

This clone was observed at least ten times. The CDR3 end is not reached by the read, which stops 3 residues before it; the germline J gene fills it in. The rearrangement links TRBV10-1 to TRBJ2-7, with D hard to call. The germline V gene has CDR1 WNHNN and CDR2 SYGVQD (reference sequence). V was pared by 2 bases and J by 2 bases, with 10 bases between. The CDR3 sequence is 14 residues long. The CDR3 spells CASSEISGTYEQYF. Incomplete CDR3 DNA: TGCGCCAGCAGTGAGATCTCAGGAACCTACGAG.

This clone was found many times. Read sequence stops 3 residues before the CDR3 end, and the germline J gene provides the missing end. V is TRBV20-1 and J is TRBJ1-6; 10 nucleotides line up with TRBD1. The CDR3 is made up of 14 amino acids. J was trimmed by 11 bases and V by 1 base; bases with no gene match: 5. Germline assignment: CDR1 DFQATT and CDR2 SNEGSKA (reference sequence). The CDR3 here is CSARVAGQGTPLHF. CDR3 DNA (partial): TGCAGTGCTAGAGTTGCGGGACAGGGGACACCC.

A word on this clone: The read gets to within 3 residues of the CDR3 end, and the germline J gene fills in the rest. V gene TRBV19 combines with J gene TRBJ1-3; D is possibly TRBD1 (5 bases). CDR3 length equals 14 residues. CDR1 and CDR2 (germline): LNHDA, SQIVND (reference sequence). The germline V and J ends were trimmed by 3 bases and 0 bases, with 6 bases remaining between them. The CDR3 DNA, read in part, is TGTGCCAGTAGTATGGGGCACTCTGGAAACACC. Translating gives CASSMGHSGNT. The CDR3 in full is CASSMGHSGNTIYF.

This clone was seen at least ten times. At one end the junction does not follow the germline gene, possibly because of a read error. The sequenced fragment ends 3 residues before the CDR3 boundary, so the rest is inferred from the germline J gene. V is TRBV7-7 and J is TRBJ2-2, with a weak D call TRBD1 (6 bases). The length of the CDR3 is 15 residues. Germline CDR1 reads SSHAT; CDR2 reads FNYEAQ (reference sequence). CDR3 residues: CASSLSGADTGELFF. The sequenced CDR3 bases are TGTGCTAGCAGCTTGTCAGGGGCGGACACCGGGGAG. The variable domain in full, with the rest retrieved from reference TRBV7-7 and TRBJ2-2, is GAGVSQSPRYKVTKRGQDVTLRCDPISSHATLYWYQQALGQGPEFLTYFNYEAQPDKSGLPSDRFSAERPEGSISTLTIQRTEQRDSAMYRCASSLSGADTGELFFGEGSRLTVL.

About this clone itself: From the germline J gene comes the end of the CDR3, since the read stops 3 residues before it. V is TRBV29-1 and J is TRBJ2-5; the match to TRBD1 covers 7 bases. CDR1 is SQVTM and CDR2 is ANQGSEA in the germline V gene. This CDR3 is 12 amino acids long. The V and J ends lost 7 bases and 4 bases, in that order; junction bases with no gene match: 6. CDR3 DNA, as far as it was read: TGCAGCGCCGCCCCAGGGGGAGAGACC. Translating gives CSAAPGGET. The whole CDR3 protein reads CSAAPGGETQYF.

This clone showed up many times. CDR3 region: CASRRGTSGTRTDTQYF. CDR3 DNA (partial): TGTGCCAGCAGACGTGGGACTAGCGGGACCCGCACAGATACG. The chain uses TRBV6-2 or TRBV6-3 and TRBJ2-3, with 13 bases that match TRBD2. The observed sequence ends 3 residues before the CDR3 terminus, with the missing tail filled in from the germline J gene. Germline V gives CDR1 MNHEY, CDR2 SVGEGT. V lost 6 bases to trimming and J lost 1 base; unmatched junction nucleotides: 7. The CDR3 is 17 residues long.

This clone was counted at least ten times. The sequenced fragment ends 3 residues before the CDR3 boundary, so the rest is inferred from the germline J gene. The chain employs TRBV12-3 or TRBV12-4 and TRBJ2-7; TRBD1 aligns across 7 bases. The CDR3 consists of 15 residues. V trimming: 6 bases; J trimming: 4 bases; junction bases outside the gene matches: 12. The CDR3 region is CASRPPGGSGYEQYF. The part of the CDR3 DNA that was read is TGTGCCAGCAGGCCCCCAGGGGGATCGGGGTACGAG.